A selection of T cell receptor beta chains follows, all from one sample in a study of T cell responses to AZD1222 COVID-19 vaccine. Generated by immunoSEQ multiplex PCR, the TCRdb table keeps only in-frame clones and is missing some. The table has roughly 180,000 clones, around 90% seen once. Here the sequenced sample was peripheral blood, taken on day 0 of AZD1222 vaccination. The source is an adult in good health. The CDR3 runs from the conserved cysteine through the conserved F or W. Each record gives: V gene, D gene, clone size, J gene, CDR3 protein, CDR3 DNA. The D gene is left open where the match is weak. Size is omitted from some rows. Given values are once, few, many or a class for expanded clones.

>TRBV18|.|.|TRBJ2-1
CASSPLGRIYNEQFF
TGTGCCAGCTCACCACTGGGACGGATCTACAATGAGCAGTTCTTC
>TRBV15|.|.|TRBJ2-3
CATSREIRYGTDTQYF
TGTGCCACCAGCAGAGAGATCAGATATGGCACAGATACGCAGTATTTT
>TRBV18|TRBD1|.|TRBJ1-5
CASSPLGGQPQHF
TGTGCCAGCTCACCCCTAGGGGGCCAGCCCCAGCATTTT
>TRBV6-1|.|.|TRBJ2-4
CASSESRLIDALAKNIQYF
TGTGCCAGCAGTGAATCTCGGCTTATAGACGCCTTAGCCAAAAACATTCAGTACTTC
>TRBV18|.|.|TRBJ1-1
CASSPPARRGTEAFF
TGTGCCAGCTCACCACCTGCCAGGAGGGGGACTGAAGCTTTCTTT
>TRBV14|TRBD2|.|TRBJ2-1
CASSQRPASGRYNEQFF
TGTGCCAGCAGCCAACGTCCGGCTAGCGGGAGGTACAATGAGCAGTTCTTC
>TRBV6-5|.|.|TRBJ1-2
CASSGDTRGTYGYTF
TGTGCCAGCAGCGGAGACACCAGGGGCACCTATGGCTACACCTTC
>TRBV7-9|.|.|TRBJ2-5
CASSPGKETQYF
TGTGCCAGCAGCCCGGGGAAGGAGACCCAGTACTTC
>TRBV7-2|.|.|TRBJ2-5
CASSLAGNQETQYF
TGTGCCAGCAGCTTAGCGGGGAACCAAGAGACCCAGTACTTC
>TRBV4-1|.|medium-sized|TRBJ1-5
CASSQNSNQPQHF
TGCGCCAGCAGCCAGAATAGCAATCAGCCCCAGCATTTT
>TRBV19|.|.|TRBJ1-5
CASSIVSQPQHF
TGTGCCAGTAGTATTGTTTCTCAGCCCCAGCATTTT
>TRBV27|.|.|TRBJ2-7
CASSLMAGSLIQAHF
TGTGCCAGCAGTTTAATGGCAGGGAGCCTTATCCAAGCTCATTTC
>TRBV30|.|.|TRBJ1-3
CAWSRLTGNTIYF
TGTGCCTGGAGTAGGCTTACTGGAAACACCATATATTTT
>TRBV27|.|.|TRBJ2-7
CASKSAGSPLYEQYF
TGTGCCAGCAAAAGCGCGGGTTCACCCCTCTACGAGCAGTACTTC
>TRBV29-1|TRBD1|.|TRBJ2-7
CSVTPGTGSYEQYF
TGCAGCGTGACCCCCGGGACAGGGTCCTACGAGCAGTACTTC
>TRBV5-1|.|.|TRBJ2-5
CASSPGETQYF
TGCGCCAGCAGCCCAGGAGAGACCCAGTACTTC
>TRBV10-1|TRBD1|.|TRBJ1-5
CASTERGQGDNQPQHF
TGCGCCAGCACCGAGCGGGGACAGGGGGACAATCAGCCCCAGCATTTT
>TRBV28|TRBD2|.|TRBJ2-7
CASSLSAGGSEQYF
TGTGCCAGCAGTTTGTCGGCGGGAGGGAGCGAGCAGTACTTC
>TRBV5-6|.|.|TRBJ1-1
CASSSPGLMNTEAFF
TGTGCCAGCAGCTCGCCGGGGTTAATGAACACTGAAGCTTTCTTT
>TRBV7-9|TRBD1|once|TRBJ2-7
CASSVGQGYYEQYF
TGTGCCAGCAGCGTCGGACAGGGGTACTACGAGCAGTACTTC
>TRBV28|.|.|TRBJ2-2
CASSATGSNTGELFF
TGTGCCAGCAGTGCAACAGGATCGAACACCGGGGAGCTGTTTTTT
>TRBV18|.|.|TRBJ1-5
CASSNLADLNQPQHF
TGTGCCAGCTCAAATCTGGCAGATCTCAATCAGCCCCAGCATTTT
>TRBV6-1|.|.|TRBJ2-7
CASSEPGTGSNEQYF
TGTGCCAGCAGTGAACCCGGGACCGGTTCTAACGAGCAGTACTTC
>TRBV15|TRBD1|.|TRBJ2-6
CATSRDVRGQLTF
TGTGCCACCAGCAGAGATGTTCGGGGACAGCTGACTTTC
>TRBV4-2|TRBD2|.|TRBJ2-7
CASSQLAGTAYEQYF
TGTGCCAGCAGCCAACTAGCGGGGACTGCCTACGAGCAGTACTTC
>TRBV5-6|TRBD1|.|TRBJ1-1
CASSLAGQGLKAEAFF
TGTGCCAGCAGCTTGGCTGGACAGGGGCTTAAAGCTGAAGCTTTCTTT
>TRBV5-1|.|.|TRBJ1-1
CASSLDWGGTEAFF
TGCGCCAGCAGCTTGGATTGGGGGGGAACTGAAGCTTTCTTT
>TRBV28|.|.|TRBJ1-3
CASSFLPSSANTIYF
TGTGCCAGCAGTTTTTTACCCAGCTCCGCAAACACCATATATTTT
>TRBV9|.|.|TRBJ2-2
CASTRQPGLGNTGELFF
TGTGCCAGCACCCGACAACCGGGACTGGGAAACACCGGGGAGCTGTTTTTT
>TRBV10-3|.|once|TRBJ1-1
CAISDLGGSTEAFF
TGTGCCATCAGTGATCTCGGGGGGAGCACTGAAGCTTTCTTT
>TRBV2|TRBD1|.|TRBJ2-1
CASRPWGTGGTNEQFF
TGTGCCAGCAGGCCATGGGGGACAGGGGGCACGAATGAGCAGTTCTTC
>TRBV7-6|.|.|TRBJ2-5
CASSSSGAGAQETQYF
TGTGCCAGCAGCTCCTCAGGGGCAGGCGCCCAAGAGACCCAGTACTTC
>TRBV7-6|TRBD2|.|TRBJ2-5
CASSPGLAETQYF
TGTGCCAGCAGCCCAGGACTAGCGGAGACCCAGTACTTC
>TRBV27|.|.|TRBJ1-6
CASSSPPRDRGDSPLHF
TGTGCCAGCAGTTCACCCCCCCGGGACCGGGGGGATTCACCCCTCCACTTT
>TRBV10-2|TRBD2|.|TRBJ2-1
CASSEERTSGFNEQFF
TGCGCCAGCAGTGAGGAGAGGACTAGCGGTTTCAATGAGCAGTTCTTC
>TRBV30|TRBD2|.|TRBJ2-2
CATSPSGIAGTGELFF
TGTGCCACCTCTCCTAGCGGGATTGCGGGCACCGGGGAGCTGTTTTTT
>TRBV27|.|.|TRBJ2-7
CASSPRQTKYSYEQYF
TGTGCCAGCAGTCCCCGACAGACTAAGTACTCCTACGAGCAGTACTTC
>TRBV30|.|.|TRBJ1-1
CAWTRGAGDTEAFF
TGTGCCTGGACCCGGGGGGCTGGGGACACTGAAGCTTTCTTT